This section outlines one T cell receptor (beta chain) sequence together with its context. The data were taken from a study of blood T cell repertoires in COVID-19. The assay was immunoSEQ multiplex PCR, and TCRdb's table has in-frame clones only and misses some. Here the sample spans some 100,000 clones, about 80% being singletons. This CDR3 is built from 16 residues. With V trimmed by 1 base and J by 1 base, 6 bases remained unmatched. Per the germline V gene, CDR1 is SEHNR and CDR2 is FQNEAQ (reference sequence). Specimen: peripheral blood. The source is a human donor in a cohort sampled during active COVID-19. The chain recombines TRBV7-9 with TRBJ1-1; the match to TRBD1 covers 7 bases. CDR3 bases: TGTGCCAGCAGCTTAGGCCGGGGACAGCAGAACACTGAAGCTTTCTTT. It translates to CASSLGRGQQNTEAFF.